Following are 23 T cell receptor beta chains from one sample sequenced in a study of breast tumors, draining lymph nodes, adjacent tissues. TCRdb called the multiplex PCR reads again in MiXCR, with one record for every CDR3 protein. The sample shows around 100,000 distinct CDR3 sequences, over 20% of them seen only once. The lymph nodes were axillary draining lymph nodes from breast cancer patients. Sequenced input: axillary lymph node tissue. The receptors shown here come from a female donor with breast cancer. Some clones in this sample may be carry-over from other donors' samples.

This clonotype was detected many times. The chain is built from TRBV4-1 and TRBJ2-1; D call uncertain. The CDR3 runs 13 residues. V shed 1 base and J shed 7 bases, with 8 bases lying between them. The V gene's germline CDR1 is MGHRA and CDR2 YSYEKL. CDR3 DNA: TGCGCCAGCAGCCAAGTAATCCCTAATGAGCAGTTCTTC. Residues: CASSQVIPNEQFF.

A remark on this clonotype: This sequence may be a read error, since a much larger clone differs from it by one base. The J gene is TRBJ2-1, the V gene TRBV4-1; 7 nucleotides line up with TRBD2. Germline lookup yields CDR1 MGHRA and CDR2 YSYEKL. J was trimmed by 2 bases and V by 0 bases; bases with no gene match: 10. The CDR3 sequence is 18 residues long. The CDR3 coding sequence is TGCGCCAGCAGCCAAGAGTGGGTGGGACTAACGGCCTACAATGAGCAGTTCTTC. This translates into CASSQEWVGLTAYNEQFF.

This clonotype was detected only once. With a much larger clone just one base away, this may be a read error. This chain uses TRBV19 with TRBJ1-2; D gene uncertain. Trimming removed 5 bases at V and 6 bases at J, with 10 bases between. Germline V lookup: CDR1 LNHDA, CDR2 SQIVND (reference sequence). The CDR3 loop spans 12 amino acids. In nucleotides, the CDR3 is TGTGCCAGTAGTCCCCACAGAGATGGCTACACCTTC. Translating it yields CASSPHRDGYTF.

The rearrangement uses TRBV14 and TRBJ2-7; D not resolved. Looked up from germline, CDR1 is SGHDN and CDR2 is FVKESK. The CDR3 extends over 13 amino acids. V lost 4 bases and J lost 7, with 14 bases in between. The chain's CDR3 is CASSRVLRREQYF. The CDR3 DNA follows: TGTGCCAGCAGCCGGGTCCTGAGGAGAGAGCAGTACTTC.

This clonotype was detected many times. J is TRBJ2-1 and V is TRBV6-5; 10 bases are a match to TRBD2. J lost 6 bases, V lost 6 bases, and 8 bases had no gene match. The CDR3 has 15 residues. Germline CDR1 and CDR2: MNHEY and SVGAGI. The CDR3 DNA sequence: TGTGCCAGCAGGGGGACTAGCGTCGGGGGCAATGAGCAGTTCTTC. Translating gives CASRGTSVGGNEQFF.

This clonotype occurred a few times. This may arise from a read error, as a much more abundant clone is one base away. As DNA, the CDR3 is TGTGCCAGCAGCGTAGGGGGACTTGGTGGCTACACCTTC. This sequence encodes CASSVGGLGGYTF. The V call is TRBV9, the J call TRBJ1-2, with TRBD1 as a possible D gene (5 bases). The V gene's germline CDR1 is SGDLS and CDR2 YYNGEE. V lost 0 bases to trimming and J lost 7 bases, with 10 bases between them. The CDR3 spans 13 residues.

The rearrangement joins TRBV10-2 to TRBJ1-1; TRBD1 aligns across 8 bases. CDR1 WSHSY and CDR2 SAAADI come from the germline V gene. The CDR3 covers 13 residues. J was trimmed by 12 bases and V by 2 bases; bases with no gene match: 8. CDR3 in amino acids: CASSELRTGKPFF. The CDR3 DNA sequence: TGCGCCAGCAGTGAGCTTAGGACAGGGAAACCTTTCTTT.

About this clonotype: A read error is possible here, since a much larger clone lies one base away. The chain uses TRBV19 and TRBJ1-2, with D unclear. Germline CDR1 and CDR2: LNHDA and SQIVND (reference sequence). The CDR3 extends over 13 amino acids. CDR3 coding DNA: TGTGCCAGTGGTATAGGGCAGCCGAATGGCTACACCTTC. As protein: CASGIGQPNGYTF.

This chain joins TRBV27 and TRBJ2-3, with TRBD2 identical over 8 bases. This CDR3 is built from 17 residues. Germline V gene lookup returns CDR1 MNHEY and CDR2 SMNVEV (reference sequence). V shed 3 bases and J 1 base; nucleotides not matched to a gene: 9. The CDR3 region has the DNA TGTGCCAGCAGTTTGGGCCTCACTAGCGGAGGCACAGATACGCAGTATTTT. Protein sequence: CASSLGLTSGGTDTQYF.

This clonotype was seen repeatedly, ten times or more. The CDR3 loop is CASSFGTAAYEQYF. In nucleotides, the CDR3 is TGTGCCAGCAGTTTCGGGACCGCCGCCTACGAGCAGTACTTC. The V and J genes are TRBV12-3 or TRBV12-4 and TRBJ2-7; D possibly matches TRBD1 or TRBD2 (5 bases each). This CDR3 region has 14 residues. Trimming removed 3 bases at V and 2 bases at J, with 11 bases between.

Ten or more counts support this clonotype. The J gene is TRBJ2-2, the V gene TRBV9, with D possibly matching TRBD1 (6 bases). Trimming took off 3 bases at V and 6 bases at J, with 9 bases between the two ends. The length of the CDR3 is 13 residues. The germline V gene encodes CDR1 SGDLS and CDR2 YYNGEE. CDR3: CASSGGGSGELFF. CDR3 DNA sequence: TGTGCCAGCAGCGGAGGGGGTTCCGGGGAGCTGTTTTTT.

Comments on this clonotype: A much larger clonotype is one base distant, so this may be a read error. The chain's CDR3 is CASSLRFGTGELFF. In DNA, the CDR3 is TGCGCCAGCAGCCTTCGGTTTGGCACCGGGGAGCTGTTTTTT. The rearrangement joins TRBV4-1 to TRBJ2-2; D is unresolved. V was clipped by 4 bases and J by 4 bases, with 10 bases between them. The CDR3 has 14 residues. CDR1 MGHRA and CDR2 YSYEKL come from the germline V gene.

This clonotype was counted ten times or more. DNA of the CDR3: TGTGCCAGCAGTTACAGGGGAGGCCACTACGAGCAGTACTTC. This translates into CASSYRGGHYEQYF. The chain joins TRBV6-6 to TRBJ2-7; D perhaps matches TRBD2 (6 bases). Germline lookup yields CDR1 MNHNY and CDR2 SVGAGI (reference sequence). The V end lost 2 bases, the J end lost 3 bases, and 11 bases lay between the germline ends. This CDR3 spans 14 amino acids.

As to this clonotype: A single base separates this from a much larger clone, so it may be a read error. Since the CDR3 does not end with the conserved phenylalanine or tryptophan, this likely comes from a read error. The chain combines TRBV19 with TRBJ2-7; 8 nucleotides match TRBD1. This CDR3 has 15 residues. The ends lost 5 bases at V and 2 bases at J; junction bases unmatched: 8. Per the germline V gene, CDR1 is LNHDA and CDR2 is SQIVND (reference sequence). The CDR3 nucleotides are TGTGCCAGTAGTGTTGCGGGACAGGCGGCCTACGAGCAGTACTCC. As protein: CASSVAGQAAYEQYS.

This clonotype was found once. The chain carries TRBV6-2 or TRBV6-3 and TRBJ1-1, with D unclear. In germline, CDR1 is MNHEY, CDR2 SVGEGT. This CDR3 spans 13 amino acids. Trimming removed 2 bases at V and 0 bases at J, with 4 bases between. CDR3 region: CASSYIMNTEAFF. The CDR3 DNA follows: TGTGCCAGCAGTTACATCATGAACACTGAAGCTTTCTTT.

The chain combines TRBV10-3 with TRBJ1-1, with 7 bases fitting TRBD1. The trim removed 8 bases at V and 8 bases at J, leaving 11 bases unmatched. The CDR3 has 13 amino acids. The germline CDR1 and CDR2 sequences are ENHRY and SYGVKD. For the CDR3, the DNA is TGTGCCATCTATTCCGGTACAGGGGCGGAAGCTTTCTTT. It yields the protein CAIYSGTGAEAFF.

This clonotype was detected ten times or more. The gene calls are TRBV2 and TRBJ2-7; D possibly corresponds to TRBD2 (5 bases). V gave up 7 bases and J gave up 5 bases, with 9 bases separating them. CDR3 size: 11 residues. Per germline, CDR1 SNHLY and CDR2 FYNNEI. Here the CDR3 reads CASTKRDEQYF. CDR3 nucleotides: TGTGCCAGCACCAAGAGGGACGAGCAGTACTTC.

This clonotype was observed many times. The chain joins TRBV24-1 to TRBJ2-2; maybe TRBD2 (5 bases). The germline CDR1 and CDR2 sequences are KGHDR and SFDVKD. Trimming removed 2 bases from V and 5 bases from J, with 11 bases in between. CDR3 length equals 15 residues. CDR3 sequence reads: CATSDWGRGTGELFF. CDR3 coding DNA: TGTGCCACCAGTGATTGGGGTCGGGGAACCGGGGAGCTGTTTTTT.

This clonotype was counted ten times or more. This chain uses TRBV29-1 with TRBJ2-3; D is undetermined. Germline-derived CDR1 and CDR2 are SQVTM and ANQGSEA. The CDR3 is made up of 12 amino acids. V was trimmed by 4 bases and J by 0 bases, leaving 5 bases between them. DNA for the CDR3: TGCAGCGTTGGTTCAAGCACAGATACGCAGTATTTT. Its protein product is CSVGSSTDTQYF.

Note on this clonotype: Germline and junction disagree at one end, which may indicate a read error. This chain links TRBV27 with TRBJ1-6; weak D call: TRBD1 (5 bases). Germline lookup yields CDR1 MNHEY and CDR2 SMNVEV (reference sequence). The CDR3 sequence is 15 residues long. The CDR3 coding sequence is TGTGCCAGCAGTTTACTGGCCCAGGGTAATTCACCCCCCCACTTT. It yields the protein CASSLLAQGNSPPHF.

This clonotype is a singleton in its sample. This may be a read error, as it is one base from a much larger clone. V is TRBV29-1 and J is TRBJ1-2; weak D call: TRBD1 (6 bases). Germline V gene lookup returns CDR1 SQVTM and CDR2 ANQGSEA. V lost 8 bases, J lost 6 bases, and 13 bases lay in between. There are 11 residues in the CDR3. This CDR3 reads CSFWAGDGYTF. CDR3 sequence (DNA): TGCAGCTTCTGGGCAGGGGATGGCTACACCTTC.

V usage is TRBV30 and J usage is TRBJ2-3, with 12 nucleotides matching TRBD2. V shed 2 bases, J shed 0 bases, and the junction held 0 bases outside the gene matches. CDR1 GTSNPN and CDR2 SVGIG come from the germline V gene (reference sequence). The CDR3 contains 15 residues. The CDR3 sequence is CAWSTSGGSTDTQYF. The DNA for the CDR3 is TGTGCCTGGAGTACTAGCGGGGGGAGCACAGATACGCAGTATTTT.

This clonotype was seen at least ten times. The chain carries TRBV20-1 and TRBJ2-3, with no clear D. Germline CDR1 is DFQATT and CDR2 is SNEGSKA (reference sequence). Between the trimmed V and J ends, which lost 6 bases and 4 bases, there was a span of 11 bases. The CDR3 sequence is 12 residues long. CDR3 bases: TGCAGTGCAACAGACGGCCCAGATACGCAGTATTTT. Amino acid sequence: CSATDGPDTQYF.